The 5 T cell receptor beta chains reported below all come from one sample, sequenced in a study of cytomegalovirus exposure and HLA in healthy donors. Researchers ran the PCR with 60 Vbeta and 13 Jbeta primers. The method was immunoSEQ multiplex PCR; TCRdb's version includes in-frame clones alone and lacks a portion of them. Of under 85,000 clones in the sample, approximately 70% were seen once. The specimen sequenced was PBMCs. The receptors stem from a man between 35 and 55 years old in good health and CMV-seropositive.

The CDR3 DNA sequence: TGCGCCAGCAGCTTAGGGGGTGAAGCTTTCTTT. This encodes CASSLGGEAFF. This sequence joins TRBV5-1 and TRBJ1-1; a weak D match, TRBD1 (6 bases). The length of the CDR3 is 11 residues. Trimming shortened V by 2 bases and J by 7 bases, and 6 bases separated the two germline ends. Germline CDR1 and CDR2: SGHRS and YFSETQ.

The chain has TRBV4-1 and TRBJ1-1; D is unclear. The CDR3 is made up of 13 amino acids. Germline CDR1 and CDR2: MGHRA and YSYEKL. The ends were cut back, 0 bases at V and 11 bases at J, with 13 bases in the middle. CDR3 sequence (DNA): TGCGCCAGCAGCCAAGAGAGTACCCGAGGGGCTTTCTTT. It encodes CASSQESTRGAFF.

The V call is TRBV6-1, the J call TRBJ2-7; 7 nucleotides line up with TRBD1. CDR3 length: 15 residues. Germline CDR1 is MNHNS and CDR2 is SASEGT. J gave up 0 bases and V 2 bases, and 4 bases lay outside the gene matches. The CDR3 reads CASSEKAGGSYEQYF. The CDR3, as DNA: TGTGCCAGCAGTGAAAAGGCAGGGGGCTCCTACGAGCAGTACTTC.

The chain combines TRBV5-1 with TRBJ1-1; TRBD1 might be the D (5 bases). V was pared by 1 base and J by 5 bases, with 12 bases between. CDR1 SGHRS and CDR2 YFSETQ come from the germline V gene. The CDR3 contains 14 residues. The CDR3 bases are TGCGCCAGCAGCTTGCCCAGGGAAGGAACTGAAGCTTTCTTT. Amino acid sequence: CASSLPREGTEAFF.

The CDR3 bases are TGTGCCAGCACCATAAGAGAAGGAAACACCATATATTTT. This sequence encodes CASTIREGNTIYF. The V gene is TRBV6-1, the J gene TRBJ1-3; D is ambiguous. Looked up from germline, CDR1 is MNHNS and CDR2 is SASEGT. The CDR3 is made up of 13 amino acids. Trimming cost V 7 bases and J 4 bases, with 11 bases left between them.